The 21 T cell receptor beta chains below come from one sample, sequenced in a study of immune characterization of retroperitoneal liposarcoma (dated by TCRdb to between 2019 and 2020). The library was prepared using PCR. This sample was sequenced with a NextSeq 500. Through fastp at Q25 and MiXCR, TCRdb rebuilt clones from the public reads, retaining in-frame beta chains. Entries that share a CDR3 protein sequence are merged under the most common genes and DNA. The table for this sample lists about 10,000 distinct CDR3 sequences; about a quarter of them were counted only once. The top ten constitute 7.5% to 9.5% of the sample. Specimen: tumor tissue. The receptors come from a female donor with retroperitoneal liposarcoma.

This CDR3 reads CASMFGAGGPGANVLTF. For the CDR3, the DNA is TGTGCCAGCATGTTCGGAGCGGGGGGGCCCGGGGCCAACGTCCTGACTTTC. This chain links TRBV6-1 with TRBJ2-6, with 10 bases fitting TRBD2. CDR1 and CDR2 from the germline V gene are MNHNS and SASEGT. The CDR3 runs to 17 residues. V lost 7 bases, J lost 4 bases, and 10 bases stayed unmatched.

This clonotype was recorded at least ten times. V and J are TRBV6-1 and TRBJ2-5; D perhaps matches TRBD2 (5 bases). The V gene lost 5 bases and the J gene lost 7 bases, with 8 bases spanning the gap. From germline, CDR1 is MNHNS and CDR2 SASEGT. This CDR3 comprises 11 residues. Written as DNA, the CDR3 is TGTGCCAGCAGTATACGGGGGACCCAGTACTTC. Its translation: CASSIRGTQYF.

This rearrangement joins TRBV4-3 to TRBJ1-4, with D unresolved. The CDR3 is 15 amino acids. Trimming took 0 bases from V and 0 from J, leaving 5 bases between them. Per the germline V gene, CDR1 is LGHNA and CDR2 is YSLEER. In DNA, the CDR3 is TGCGCCAGCAGCCAAGAACCAACAACTAATGAAAAACTGTTTTTT. Amino acid sequence: CASSQEPTTNEKLFF.

This clonotype came up a few times. The chain links TRBV11-2 to TRBJ2-3; tentative D call: TRBD2 (6 bases). The CDR3 is made up of 16 amino acids. Germline V CDR1 and CDR2: SGHAT, FQNNGV. With 6 bases removed from V and 1 base from J, the gap between germline ends came to 17 bases. The CDR3 loop reads CASRLQITGGTDTQYF. The CDR3 bases are TGTGCCAGCAGGCTCCAAATAACGGGGGGCACAGATACGCAGTATTTT.

This clonotype came up many times. The DNA of the CDR3 is TGTGCCAGCAGCTTTAAACAGGGCATTGGTAATGAAAAACTGTTTTTT. Translation: CASSFKQGIGNEKLFF. The chain recombines TRBV7-8 with TRBJ1-4, with a tentative D call TRBD1 (6 bases). This CDR3 region has 16 residues. Trimming cost V 3 bases and J 4 bases, with 15 bases left between them. Germline CDR1 reads SGHVS; CDR2 reads FQNEAQ.

The rearrangement links TRBV10-3 to TRBJ1-6; 7 bases agree with TRBD1. The CDR3 is 15 amino acids. Germline V lookup: CDR1 ENHRY, CDR2 SYGVKD. V shed 6 bases and J 5 bases; nucleotides not matched to a gene: 7. CDR3 in DNA: TGTGCCATCAGCCCCACAGGGGATAATAATTCACCCCTCCACTTT. Translation: CAISPTGDNNSPLHF.

This clonotype was picked up a small number of times. J is TRBJ1-2 and V is TRBV4-1, with 7 positions matching TRBD1. Germline CDR1 and CDR2: MGHRA and YSYEKL. V was clipped by 5 bases and J by 4 bases; unmatched bases: 7. The CDR3 loop spans 14 amino acids. The CDR3 nucleotides read TGCGCCAGCAGCTTTCCGACAGGGAGCTATGGCTACACCTTC. Amino acid sequence: CASSFPTGSYGYTF.

Comments on this clonotype: The conserved closing phenylalanine or tryptophan is absent in this CDR3, likely reflecting a read error. It is unclear where the CDR3 begins or ends on the DNA, so no DNA is shown, and the CDR3 is as TCRdb lists it. The rearrangement uses TRBV6-1 and TRBJ2-3; TRBD2 is the table's D call and was not checked against the DNA. Germline V lookup: CDR1 MNHNS, CDR2 SASEGT. Ends included, the CDR3 has 13 residues. The CDR3 protein is CASSGGGKRPSSS.

The sample holds a few counts of this clonotype. The chain has TRBV6-1 and TRBJ2-5; D might be TRBD2 (5 bases). The J call could be wrong; TRBJ2-7 is a better fit for the DNA end. The CDR3 extends over 13 amino acids. Germline CDR1 reads MNHNS; CDR2 reads SASEGT. Here the CDR3 reads CASSALGAHEQYF. The CDR3 bases are TGTGCCAGCAGTGCCCTGGGAGCCCACGAGCAGTACTTC.

This clonotype is judged medium-sized. The chain combines TRBV7-3 with TRBJ2-1; perhaps TRBD2 as D (5 bases). The ends were cut back, 0 bases at V and 5 bases at J, with 5 bases in the middle. The CDR3 runs to 13 residues. Germline V gene data show CDR1 as SGHTA and CDR2 as FQGTGA. In DNA, the CDR3 is TGTGCCAGCAGCTTAACCGGGGACAATGAGCAGTTCTTC. This codes for CASSLTGDNEQFF.

This clonotype has just a few counts. The chain carries TRBV11-1 and TRBJ2-7; maybe TRBD2 (6 bases). V lost 5 bases and J lost 5, with 7 bases in between. The length of the CDR3 is 11 residues. Germline V gene lookup returns CDR1 SGHAT and CDR2 FQDESV (reference sequence). The CDR3 bases are TGTGCCAGCAGCAGGAGGGACGAGCAGTACTTC. Residues: CASSRRDEQYF.

Many counts were recorded for this clonotype. V gene TRBV6-1 combines with J gene TRBJ2-1; TRBD1 agrees at 7 bases. V lost 5 bases, J lost 13 bases, and 14 bases stayed unmatched. CDR3 size: 14 residues. Germline lookup yields CDR1 MNHNS and CDR2 SASEGT. In DNA, the CDR3 is TGTGCCAGCAGTTATGGGGGACAGACAAACATTCAGTTCTTC. Translating it yields CASSYGGQTNIQFF.

This clonotype is medium-sized. The chain employs TRBV12-3 or TRBV12-4 and TRBJ2-4; 8 bases are shared with TRBD2. The J segment lost 6 bases and the V segment lost 5 bases, leaving 12 bases of the junction unmatched. CDR3 length: 16 residues. The chain's CDR3 is CASSPPARGGGNIQYF. The CDR3 nucleotides read TGTGCCAGCAGTCCTCCGGCCCGGGGGGGCGGAAACATTCAGTACTTC.

This clonotype turned up a few times. The rearrangement joins TRBV11-2 to TRBJ2-5; D is possibly TRBD1 (6 bases). Germline CDR1 reads SGHAT; CDR2 reads FQNNGV. CDR3 length equals 14 residues. V lost 0 bases and J lost 11, with 16 bases in between. CDR3 loop: CASSLDGQYNEQYF. The DNA for the CDR3 is TGTGCCAGCAGCTTAGACGGACAGTACAATGAGCAGTACTTC.

Within the sample, this clonotype is medium-sized. The rearrangement uses TRBV7-2 and TRBJ2-1; TRBD2 matches at 9 bases. The DNA end is a closer match to TRBJ2-7, so the J assignment may be wrong. The germline CDR1 and CDR2 sequences are SGHTA and FQGNSA. CDR3 size: 15 residues. Written as DNA, the CDR3 is TGTGCCAGCAGCTTAGGTAGCGGGAGAACGAATGAGCAGTACTTC. Its protein product is CASSLGSGRTNEQYF.

Sample share makes this clonotype medium-sized (0.01 to 0.1%). This sequence joins TRBV6-1 and TRBJ2-1; a weak D match, TRBD1 (5 bases). With the DNA end fitting TRBJ2-7 better, the J assignment may be wrong. The CDR3 is 12 residues long. Germline assignment: CDR1 MNHNS and CDR2 SASEGT. The CDR3 bases are TGTGCCAGCCGGACGGACACCTACGAGCAGTACTTC. Translating it yields CASRTDTYEQYF.

This clonotype has at least ten counts. The chain carries TRBV12-5 and TRBJ2-5; 8 positions match TRBD1. The CDR3 covers 14 residues. The V gene's germline CDR1 is LGHNT and CDR2 FRNRAP. V gave up 4 bases and J gave up 4 bases; unmatched junction bases: 5. The chain's CDR3 is CASGYTDRGETQYF. As DNA, the CDR3 is TGTGCTAGTGGTTACACCGACAGGGGAGAGACCCAGTACTTC.

This clonotype is medium-sized. The rearrangement uses TRBV7-2 and TRBJ2-1; D is possibly TRBD2 (6 bases). Trimming shortened V by 1 base and J by 3 bases, and 10 bases separated the two germline ends. The CDR3 length is 15 residues. CDR1 and CDR2 from the germline V gene are SGHTA and FQGNSA. The CDR3 spells CASSLDNGGYNEQFF. The CDR3 coding sequence is TGTGCCAGCAGCTTAGACAACGGGGGCTACAATGAGCAGTTCTTC.

This clonotype was recorded a few times. The rearrangement links TRBV24-1 to TRBJ2-1; D may be TRBD1 or TRBD2 (5 bases each). The CDR3 loop spans 14 amino acids. The germline gives CDR1 KGHDR, CDR2 SFDVKD. V shed 4 bases and J shed 13 bases, with 19 bases lying between them. This CDR3 is CATSETGTQETQFF. CDR3 in DNA: TGTGCCACCAGTGAGACCGGGACCCAAGAGACCCAGTTCTTC.

This clonotype is medium-sized within its sample. J is TRBJ2-1 and V is TRBV7-2; D uncertain. V shed 1 base and J shed 3 bases, with 10 bases lying between them. The CDR3 length is 15 residues. Germline loops: CDR1 SGHTA, CDR2 FQGNSA. The CDR3 nucleotides are TGTGCCAGCAGCTTAGACACGGGTTTCTACAATGAGCAGTTCTTC. Its protein is CASSLDTGFYNEQFF.

This clonotype is categorized as medium-sized. The chain employs TRBV6-1 and TRBJ1-2; no reliable D call. Trimming removed 6 bases at V and 5 bases at J, with 10 bases between. This CDR3 is built from 12 residues. Germline V gene lookup returns CDR1 MNHNS and CDR2 SASEGT. The CDR3 protein is CASSAIVYGYTF. In DNA, the CDR3 is TGTGCCAGCAGCGCGATCGTGTATGGCTACACCTTC.